This TCR beta chain is drawn from a study of early T cells in non-severe SARS-CoV-2 infection. For the study at large: Unsorted whole blood bulk RNA was sequenced, with unpaired chains.

General observations from the study: CD4 and private specificities were missed by VDJdb matching, which favored anti-spike CD8 responses.

Germline CDR1 reads MDHEN; CDR2 reads SYDVKM. The CDR3 loop spans 12 amino acids. Unique molecular identifiers were affixed to single, distinct cDNA molecules. Each CDR3 protein is one row after TCRdb ran MiXCR on the 5' RACE reads. This table holds tens of thousands of distinct CDR3 sequences, roughly an eighth found once. This clonotype was seen a few times. Its target is not known. The receptor was derived from an adult who was a healthcare worker with PCR-confirmed SARS-CoV-2 infection or an uninfected control (not recorded which). Sequenced material: whole blood. The chain carries TRBV28 and TRBJ2-7; D not certain. In DNA, the CDR3 is TGTGTCACCACACTTCGGAGATACGAGCAGTACTTC. It translates to CVTTLRRYEQYF. Variable domain in full (rest from reference TRBV28 and TRBJ2-7): DVKVTQSSRYLVKRTGEKVFLECVQDMDHENMFWYRQDPGLGLRLIYFSYDVKMKEKGDIPEGYSVSREKKERFSLILESASTNQTSMYLCVTTLRRYEQYFGPGTRLTVT.